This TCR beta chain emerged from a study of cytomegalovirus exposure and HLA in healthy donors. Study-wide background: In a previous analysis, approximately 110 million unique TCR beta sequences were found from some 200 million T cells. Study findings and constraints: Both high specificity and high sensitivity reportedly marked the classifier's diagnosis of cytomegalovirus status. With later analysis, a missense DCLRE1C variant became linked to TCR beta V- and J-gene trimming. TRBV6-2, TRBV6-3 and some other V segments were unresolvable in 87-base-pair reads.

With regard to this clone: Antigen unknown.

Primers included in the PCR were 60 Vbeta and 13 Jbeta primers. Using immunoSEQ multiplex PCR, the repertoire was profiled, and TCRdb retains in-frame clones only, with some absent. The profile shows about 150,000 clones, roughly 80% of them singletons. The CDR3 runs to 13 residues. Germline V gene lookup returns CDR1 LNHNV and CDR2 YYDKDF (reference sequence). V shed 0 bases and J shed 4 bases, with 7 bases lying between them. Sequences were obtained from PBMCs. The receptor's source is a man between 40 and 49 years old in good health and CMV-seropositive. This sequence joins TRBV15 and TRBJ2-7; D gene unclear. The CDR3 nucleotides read TGTGCCACCAGCAGAGATCAGTATTACGAGCAGTACTTC. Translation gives CATSRDQYYEQYF. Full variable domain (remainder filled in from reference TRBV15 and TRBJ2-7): DAMVIQNPRYQVTQFGKPVTLSCSQTLNHNVMYWYQQKSSQAPKLLFHYYDKDFNNEADTPDNFQSRRPNTSFCFLDIRSPGLGDTAMYLCATSRDQYYEQYFGPGTRLTVT.